These 3 T cell receptor beta chains share one sample of origin, sequenced in a study of T cell clonality in common variable immunodeficiency (dated by TCRdb to the mid-2010s). General conclusions and limits of the study: CVID TCRbeta sequences were reported to have fewer deletions and N-nucleotide insertions and to lack highly modified clones with 13 or more V deletions.

Library generation was performed with the immunoSEQ multiplex PCR assay. TCRdb holds this immuneACCESS table with in-frame rearrangements only. Some clones are missing; in checked studies, unresolved V genes explain under half, and the rest has no known cause. For this sample, roughly 30,000 clones are listed, none of them singletons. The top ten constitute roughly 3% of the sample. These receptors' antigens are unknown. Sequencing was carried out using peripheral blood mononuclear cells. These receptors originate from a human donor with common variable immunodeficiency.

This clone was seen repeatedly, ten times or more. The read terminates 3 residues ahead of where the CDR3 ends, so the germline J gene completes it. The J gene is TRBJ2-7, the V gene TRBV29-1; 7 bases are a match to TRBD1. This CDR3 region has 16 residues. CDR1 is SQVTM and CDR2 is ANQGSEA in the germline V gene. V lost 3 bases and J lost 1; bases outside the gene matches: 12. The CDR3 here is CSVDGMGDRPSYEQYF. The DNA read from the CDR3 is TGCAGCGTTGATGGTATGGGGGACAGACCGTCCTACGAG.

This clone was seen repeatedly, ten times or more. The read gets to within 3 residues of the CDR3 end, and the germline J gene fills in the rest. The V gene is TRBV5-1, the J gene TRBJ2-2; maybe TRBD2 (6 bases). Trimming left V 1 base short and J 6 bases short, with 16 bases between. The CDR3 contains 16 residues. Germline V gene lookup returns CDR1 SGHRS and CDR2 YFSETQ. CDR3 amino acids: CASSLFSLATAGELFF. The CDR3 DNA, read in part, is TGCGCCAGCAGCTTGTTTTCGCTAGCGACGGCCGGGGAG. The variable domain in full, completed from reference TRBV5-1 and TRBJ2-2, reads KAGVTQTPRYLIKTRGQQVTLSCSPISGHRSVSWYQQTPGQGLQFLFEYFSETQRNKGNFPGRFSGRQFSNSRSEMNVSTLELGDSALYLCASSLFSLATAGELFFGEGSRLTVL.

The CDR3 DNA, read in part, is TGTGCCAGCAGTCAAATGGGGGCTTATGGCTATGGC. Translation gives CASSQMGAYGYG. The whole CDR3 is CASSQMGAYGYGYTF. The gene calls are TRBV7-9 and TRBJ1-2, with D perhaps matching TRBD1 (6 bases). Coverage ceases 3 residues before the CDR3 finishes, and the germline J gene fills in the end. CDR1 SEHNR and CDR2 FQNEAQ come from the germline V gene (reference sequence). Trimming cost V 6 bases and J 4 bases, with 18 bases left between them. The CDR3 has 15 amino acids.